This T cell receptor beta chain was profiled in a study of beta chain features in type 1 diabetes. Study conclusions and caveats: With patients and controls alike, PCR might favor shorter templates to an equal degree. VDJ junctions sequenced from type 1 diabetes patients showed fewer insertions and more deletions. Shorter TCRB CDR3s, moderately but significantly so, marked every one of the four CD4+ subsets in Type 1 diabetes patients.

With 4 bases clipped from V and 4 bases from J, the junction kept 4 bases outside the gene matches. The germline V gene has CDR1 SGHNT and CDR2 YYREEE (reference sequence). This CDR3 is built from 16 residues. This clone was picked up a small number of times. Its specificity is not known. Expressed TCRB transcripts were sequenced because the entire RNA isolate underwent reverse transcription. Data came from immunoSEQ multiplex PCR; TCRdb stores just in-frame clones and leaves some out. The sample records about 140,000 clones, 13% being singletons. A heparinised blood draw that averaged around 110 mL was obtained once from each donor.

The receptor comes from a man aged 18 to 30 with type 1 diabetes. The V and J genes are TRBV5-4 and TRBJ2-1; 14 bases line up with TRBD2. Sequencing was carried out using central memory CD4+ T cells from blood. The CDR3 nucleotides are TGTGCCAGCAGCCCACGGACTAGCGGGGGGTACAATGAGCAGTTCTTC. It encodes CASSPRTSGGYNEQFF.